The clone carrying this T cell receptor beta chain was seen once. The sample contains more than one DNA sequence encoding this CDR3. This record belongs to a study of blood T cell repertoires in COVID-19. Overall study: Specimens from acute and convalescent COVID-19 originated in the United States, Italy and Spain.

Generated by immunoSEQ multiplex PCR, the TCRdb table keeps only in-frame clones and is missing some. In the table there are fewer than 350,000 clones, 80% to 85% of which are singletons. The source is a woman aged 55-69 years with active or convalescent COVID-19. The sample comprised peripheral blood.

The CDR3 spells CASSIRDSYSPLHF. The CDR3 DNA is TGTGCCAGTAGTATCCGGGACAGTTATTCACCCCTCCACTTT. The chain recombines TRBV19 with TRBJ1-6; 7 bases align to TRBD1. The CDR3 has 14 residues. After removal of 3 bases from V and 8 bases from J, the junction contained 4 bases not matched to a gene. Germline V gene sequence: CDR1 LNHDA, CDR2 SQIVND (reference sequence).